Listed below are T cell receptor beta chains from one sample, sequenced in a study of identical twins. TCRdb recomputed calls from the 5' RACE reads with MiXCR, one row per CDR3 protein. The sample holds some 240,000 distinct CDR3 sequences, 10% seen once. Sequenced input: memory T cells sorted from blood. Every receptor here comes from a man aged 45 to 65 in good health. Both conserved end residues are part of each CDR3. The order of the fields is clone size, J gene, V gene, D gene, CDR3 DNA, CDR3 protein. The D gene is left open where the match is weak. Only some rows state a clone size, as once, few, many or a class for expanded clones.

few	TRBJ1-4	TRBV7-6	TRBD1	TGTGCCAGCAGCTTAGAATCCGGACAGGGATTTGAAAAACTGTTTTTT	CASSLESGQGFEKLFF
few	TRBJ2-3	TRBV5-1	NA	TGCGCCAGCAGCTTGGGACAGGCTAGGGGCACAGATACGCAGTATTTT	CASSLGQARGTDTQYF
many	TRBJ2-2	TRBV28	NA	TGTGCCAGCAGCCCTCCTGCGGGGCGAAAGAACACCGGGGAGCTGTTTTTT	CASSPPAGRKNTGELFF
few	TRBJ2-7	TRBV7-2	NA	TGTGCCAGCAGCTTATCTCGGGGCCCCTACGAGCAGTACTTC	CASSLSRGPYEQYF
NA	TRBJ2-1	TRBV9	TRBD2	TGTGCCAGCAGCGCGACTAGCGGGAGCGCTGAGCAGTTCTTC	CASSATSGSAEQFF
NA	TRBJ1-5	TRBV9	NA	TGTGCCAGCAGCGTAGTGGGCAGGGGAGGTCAGCCCCAGCATTTT	CASSVVGRGGQPQHF
NA	TRBJ2-4	TRBV20-1	NA	TGCAGTGCTAGAGGGTCCGATGGCAGAAATAAAAACATTCAGTACTTC	CSARGSDGRNKNIQYF
many	TRBJ2-1	TRBV20-1	NA	TGCAGTGCTAGTCCTAGAGCCAATGAGCAGTTCTTC	CSASPRANEQFF
few	TRBJ2-3	TRBV5-8	TRBD1	TGTGCCAGCAACCTCGGAACAGGGGGCACAGATACGCAGTATTTT	CASNLGTGGTDTQYF
many	TRBJ1-6	TRBV20-1	NA	TGCAGTGCTAGCCCTCAGATGGGGAGGGCCCTCCACTTT	CSASPQMGRALHF
NA	TRBJ2-6	TRBV19	NA	TGTGCCAGTAGTGGCACGGTTGGGGTGCGGGCTGGGGCCAACGTCCTGACTTTC	CASSGTVGVRAGANVLTF
few	TRBJ2-2	TRBV19	NA	TGTGCCAGTAGTCAAGCTGGGGAACTCACCGGGGAGCTGTTTTTT	CASSQAGELTGELFF
few	TRBJ2-7	TRBV20-1	NA	TGCAGTGCCCCTTTAGTGGGAGCAAGCGAGCAGTACTTC	CSAPLVGASEQYF
NA	TRBJ2-5	TRBV7-8	NA	TGTGCCAGCAGCTTAGCGGTGGGAGAGACCCAGTACTTC	CASSLAVGETQYF
NA	TRBJ2-7	TRBV7-2	TRBD2	TGTGCCAGCAGCTTAGAGGGCGGGGGAAAGTACGAGCAGTACTTC	CASSLEGGGKYEQYF
many	TRBJ2-1	TRBV7-9	NA	TGTGCCAGCAGCTTAGTCGTTGCGGCACCCGTTGGTGAGCAGTTCTTC	CASSLVVAAPVGEQFF
many	TRBJ1-1	TRBV7-2	NA	TGTGCCAGCAGCTTATTAAACACGGGATGGGCGGGGACTGAAGCTTTCTTT	CASSLLNTGWAGTEAFF
many	TRBJ2-7	TRBV11-2	NA	TGTGCCAGCAGCTTAAATGAGGGACTCGAGCAGTACTTC	CASSLNEGLEQYF
NA	TRBJ2-7	TRBV3-1	NA	TGTGCCAGCAGCCAAGTTTTAGCTTTTACCTCCTACGAGCAGTACTTC	CASSQVLAFTSYEQYF
many	TRBJ1-5	TRBV20-1	TRBD1	TGCAGTGCACCCACTACGGGACAGGGGGAGATTGGCAATCAGCCCCAGCATTTT	CSAPTTGQGEIGNQPQHF
many	TRBJ1-2	TRBV4-1	TRBD1	TGCGCCAGCAGCCAAGCAGGGGGAGGCTACACCTTC	CASSQAGGGYTF
many	TRBJ2-2	TRBV20-1	NA	TGCAGTGCTAGAGATCGTTTTTCGGGCTCATCCCCCACCGGGGAGCTGTTTTTT	CSARDRFSGSSPTGELFF
NA	TRBJ1-2	TRBV5-5	NA	TGTGCCAGCAGCGTGGACGGACTCAACTATGGCTACACCTTC	CASSVDGLNYGYTF
many	TRBJ2-1	TRBV27	TRBD2	TGTGCCAGCAGCCCAACCACAGCGGGAAGTGTAAATGAGCAGTTCTTC	CASSPTTAGSVNEQFF
many	TRBJ2-3	TRBV4-2	NA	TGTGCCAGCAGCCAAGAAGGGACATCGACAGATACGCAGTATTTT	CASSQEGTSTDTQYF
many	TRBJ1-1	TRBV7-2	NA	TGTGCCAGCAGCTCCCAAGCAGCCCTCGGGGGAAACACTGAAGCTTTCTTT	CASSSQAALGGNTEAFF
NA	TRBJ2-5	TRBV14	NA	TGTGCCGGCAGCCAACCCGAGCCCCAGTACTTC	CAGSQPEPQYF
few	TRBJ1-6	TRBV9	NA	TGTGCCAGCAGCGTAGGAAGTAATTCACCCCTCCACTTT	CASSVGSNSPLHF
many	TRBJ2-3	TRBV12-3/TRBV12-4	NA	TGTGCCAGCAGACTCGCGCCTAGCGGCACAGATACGCAGTATTTT	CASRLAPSGTDTQYF
many	TRBJ1-3	TRBV20-1	TRBD1	TGCAGTGCTGGACAGGGCTCTGGAAACACCATATATTTT	CSAGQGSGNTIYF
NA	TRBJ1-2	TRBV20-1	NA	TGCAGTGCTCTGCCCACTGGCCAGGCCAACTATGGCTACACCTTC	CSALPTGQANYGYTF
NA	TRBJ2-7	TRBV7-2	NA	TGTGCCAGCAGCTTAGGGGACAAGATGGGGGAGCAGTACTTC	CASSLGDKMGEQYF